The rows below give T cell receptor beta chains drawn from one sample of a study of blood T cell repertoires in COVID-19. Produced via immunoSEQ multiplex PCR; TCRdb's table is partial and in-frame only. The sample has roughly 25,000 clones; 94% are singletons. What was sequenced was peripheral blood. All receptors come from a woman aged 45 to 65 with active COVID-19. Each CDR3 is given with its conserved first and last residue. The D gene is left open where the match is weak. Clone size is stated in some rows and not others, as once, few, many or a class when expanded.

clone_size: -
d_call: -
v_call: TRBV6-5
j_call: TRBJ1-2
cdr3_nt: TGTGCCAGCAGTTACTATCCCCGGGATGGCTACACCTTC
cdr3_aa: CASSYYPRDGYTF

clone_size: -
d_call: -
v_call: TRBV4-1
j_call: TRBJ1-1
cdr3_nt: TGCGCCAGCAGCCAAGGGGCCGGGACTAACACTGAAGCTTTCTTT
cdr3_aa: CASSQGAGTNTEAFF

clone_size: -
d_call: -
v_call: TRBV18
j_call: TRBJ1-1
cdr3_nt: TGTGCCAGCTCACCAGGCGGGGAGAACACTGAAGCTTTCTTT
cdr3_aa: CASSPGGENTEAFF

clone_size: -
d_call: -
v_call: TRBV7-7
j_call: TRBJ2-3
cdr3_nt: TGTGCTAGCAGTCTTGGGGCGGGGGATACGCAGTATTTT
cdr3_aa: CASSLGAGDTQYF

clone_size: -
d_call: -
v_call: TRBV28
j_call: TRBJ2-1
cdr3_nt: TGTGCCAGCAGCGCCGGGTGGGAGCTGTCCTACAATGAGCAGTTCTTC
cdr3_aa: CASSAGWELSYNEQFF

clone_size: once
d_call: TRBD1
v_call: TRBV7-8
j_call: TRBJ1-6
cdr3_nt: TGTGCCAGCAGCTTAGACCCGGGACAGTATAATTCACCCCTCCACTTT
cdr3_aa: CASSLDPGQYNSPLHF

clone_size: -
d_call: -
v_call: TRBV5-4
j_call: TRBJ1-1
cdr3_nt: TGTGCCAGCAGCTTTATTTTGGGCAACACTGAAGCTTTCTTT
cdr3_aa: CASSFILGNTEAFF

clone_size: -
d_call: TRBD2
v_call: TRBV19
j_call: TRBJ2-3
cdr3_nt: TGTGCCAGTAGTACTCGAGGACTAGCGGGGGGGTCGCACACAGATACGCAGTATTTT
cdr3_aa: CASSTRGLAGGSHTDTQYF

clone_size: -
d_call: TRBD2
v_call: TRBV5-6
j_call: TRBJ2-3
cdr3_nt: TGTGCCAGCAGCCCCCGGCTAGCGGGGGGAGATACGCAGTATTTT
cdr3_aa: CASSPRLAGGDTQYF

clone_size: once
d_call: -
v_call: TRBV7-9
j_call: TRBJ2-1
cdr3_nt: TGTGCCAGCAGCTTTCCTATTAGGGGGATGAACTACAATGAGCAGTTCTTC
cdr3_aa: CASSFPIRGMNYNEQFF

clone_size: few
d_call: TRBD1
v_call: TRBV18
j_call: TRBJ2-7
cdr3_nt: TGTGCCAGCTCCCGGGGACAGATCTACGAGCAGTACTTC
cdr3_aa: CASSRGQIYEQYF

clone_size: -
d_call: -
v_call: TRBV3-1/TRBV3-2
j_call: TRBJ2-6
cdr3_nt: TGTGCCAGCAGCCAAGGGGCTTCAGGCGCCTGGGGGGCCAACGTCCTGACTTTC
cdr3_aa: CASSQGASGAWGANVLTF

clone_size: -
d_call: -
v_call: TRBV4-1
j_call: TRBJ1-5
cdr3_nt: TGCGCCAGCAGCCAACAGGGGAATCAGCCCCAGCATTTT
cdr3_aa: CASSQQGNQPQHF

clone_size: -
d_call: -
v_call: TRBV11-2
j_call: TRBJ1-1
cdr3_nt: TGTGCCAGCAGCTTAATCCCGAGCATGAACACTGAAGCTTTCTTT
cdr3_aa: CASSLIPSMNTEAFF

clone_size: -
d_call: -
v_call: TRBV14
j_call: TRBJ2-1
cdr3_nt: TGTGCCAGCAGCCCCACAGAGATTACCTACAATGAGCAGTTCTTC
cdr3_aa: CASSPTEITYNEQFF

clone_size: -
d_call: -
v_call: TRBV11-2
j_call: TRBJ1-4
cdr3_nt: TGTGCCAGCAGCCGGTCGCGCGGTAATGAAAAACTGTTTTTT
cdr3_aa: CASSRSRGNEKLFF

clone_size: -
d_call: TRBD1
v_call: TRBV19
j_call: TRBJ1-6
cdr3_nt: TGTGCCAGTAGTTGGGACAGGACGAGCTCCTATAATTCACCCCTCCACTTT
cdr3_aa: CASSWDRTSSYNSPLHF

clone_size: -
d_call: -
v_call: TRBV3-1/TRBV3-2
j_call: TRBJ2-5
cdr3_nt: TGTGCCAGCAGCCCGACTAGGAAGGAGACCCAGTACTTC
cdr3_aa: CASSPTRKETQYF

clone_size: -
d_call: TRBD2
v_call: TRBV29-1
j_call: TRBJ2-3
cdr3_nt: TGCAGCGTGGTTGGACTTCCAGGACTAGCGGGGGGGCCCACAGATACGCAGTATTTT
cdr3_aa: CSVVGLPGLAGGPTDTQYF

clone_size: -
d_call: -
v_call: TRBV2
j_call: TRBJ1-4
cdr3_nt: TGTGCCAGCACCCGAGAGGGTGCAACTAATGAAAAACTGTTTTTT
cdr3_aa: CASTREGATNEKLFF

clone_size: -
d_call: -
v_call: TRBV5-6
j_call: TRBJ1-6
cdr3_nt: TGTGCCAGCAGCTACACGACAGGCTATAATTCACCCCTCCACTTT
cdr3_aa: CASSYTTGYNSPLHF